This TCR beta chain was obtained from a study of cytomegalovirus exposure and HLA in healthy donors. Study-level information: Among the 398 genotyped donors, more than 70% were placed in the Caucasian-associated ancestry cluster.

V was shortened by 3 bases and J by 10 bases, with 16 bases between the two germline ends. The CDR3 runs 14 residues. Germline V CDR1 and CDR2: KGHSH, LQKENI. Both 60 Vbeta primers and 13 Jbeta primers went into the PCR. Here immunoSEQ multiplex PCR was the method, and the copy in TCRdb shows in-frame clones only, minus some. The sample has 100,000 to 150,000 clones; over 70% are singletons. The receptor's source is a woman aged 18 to 35 in good health and CMV-seronegative. Sequenced sample: PBMCs. This chain joins TRBV18 and TRBJ2-1, with D tentatively TRBD2 (6 bases). The CDR3 region is CASSPGTLAGEQFF. For the CDR3, the DNA is TGTGCCAGCTCACCTGGGACCCTGGCGGGAGAGCAGTTCTTC.